Presented here are 10 T cell receptor beta chains from one specimen sequenced in a study of sequential checkpoint blockade in melanoma. Libraries were prepared by immunoSEQ multiplex PCR; TCRdb keeps only in-frame clonotypes and omits some of them. This sample has 20,000 or so clones, with around 75% found just once. Treatment here: randomized to nivolumab then ipilimumab (arm A) or the reverse (arm B). The source material was CD8+ T cells sorted from blood (inferred from file names), sampled from a patient given nivolumab and ipilimumab in sequence. Source of these receptors: a human donor with melanoma.

The genes are TRBV11-2 and TRBJ2-7; TRBD1 aligns across 9 bases. Germline V gives CDR1 SGHAT, CDR2 FQNNGV. CDR3 size: 13 residues. Trimming removed 4 bases from V and 5 bases from J; junction bases left unmatched: 3. CDR3 DNA: TGTGCCAGCAGCTCCACAGGGGGCCACGAGCAGTACTTC. Encoded protein: CASSSTGGHEQYF. The entire variable domain, with the rest obtained from reference TRBV11-2 and TRBJ2-7, is as follows: EAGVAQSPRYKIIEKRQSVAFWCNPISGHATLYWYQQILGQGPKLLIQFQNNGVVDDSQLPKDRFSAERLKGVDSTLKIQPAKLEDSAVYLCASSSTGGHEQYFGPGTRLTVT.

This clone was detected a few times. The J gene is TRBJ2-1, the V gene TRBV4-2; the D gene is possibly TRBD2 (6 bases). V was pared by 0 bases and J by 10 bases, with 16 bases between. This CDR3 has 15 amino acids. Germline V gene sequence: CDR1 LGHNA, CDR2 YNFKEQ. The CDR3 sequence is CASSQDFRGRREQFF. The CDR3 DNA reads TGTGCCAGCAGCCAAGATTTTCGGGGGAGGAGGGAGCAGTTCTTC.

V is TRBV28 and J is TRBJ2-7; TRBD2 is a possible D gene (6 bases). Germline V gives CDR1 MDHEN, CDR2 SYDVKM. Trimming removed 3 bases from V and 4 bases from J, with 13 bases in between. The CDR3 sequence is 14 residues long. CDR3 loop: CASSLVGTAYEQYF. The CDR3 DNA sequence: TGTGCCAGCAGTTTGGTCGGGACTGCATACGAGCAGTACTTC.

The rearrangement links TRBV5-1 to TRBJ2-7; 8 positions match TRBD1. CDR1 is SGHRS and CDR2 is YFSETQ in the germline V gene. The CDR3 runs to 16 residues. The V segment lost 4 bases and the J segment 2 bases; nucleotides outside the gene matches: 11. The CDR3 DNA reads TGCGCCAGCAGCCCGGGTCGGGACAGGTCTACCTACGAGCAGTACTTC. Translated, it gives CASSPGRDRSTYEQYF.

The chain joins TRBV28 to TRBJ1-1; D gene unclear. Germline lookup yields CDR1 MDHEN and CDR2 SYDVKM. The length of the CDR3 is 14 residues. Trimming pared 7 bases from V and 1 base from J, leaving 13 bases between. The CDR3: CASNTDTPNTEAFF. CDR3 DNA sequence: TGTGCCAGCAACACTGACACTCCGAACACTGAAGCTTTCTTT.

Here the CDR3 DNA reads TGTGCCATCAGTGAAGGTAGGGGGACTAGCGGCGACGAGCAGTACTTC. It codes for CAISEGRGTSGDEQYF. The rearrangement links TRBV10-3 to TRBJ2-7; 11 nucleotides agree with TRBD2. The CDR3 extends over 16 amino acids. V gave up 3 bases and J gave up 5 bases; unmatched junction bases: 9. CDR1 ENHRY and CDR2 SYGVKD come from the germline V gene.

DNA for the CDR3: TGTGCCAGCAGTTTGGGGACTAGCTACTACGAGCAGTACTTC. It encodes CASSLGTSYYEQYF. The chain recombines TRBV27 with TRBJ2-7; 9 bases line up with TRBD2. The CDR3 consists of 14 residues. Per the germline V gene, CDR1 is MNHEY and CDR2 is SMNVEV (reference sequence). With V trimmed by 3 bases and J by 3 bases, 3 bases remained unmatched.

This CDR3 reads CASTVKGDGYGYTF. For the CDR3, the DNA is TGTGCCAGTACAGTGAAGGGGGACGGCTATGGCTACACCTTC. The chain couples TRBV19 to TRBJ1-2; a possible D gene is TRBD1 (6 bases). In germline, CDR1 is LNHDA, CDR2 SQIVND (reference sequence). The CDR3 totals 14 residues. The V end was cut by 7 bases, the J end by 4 bases, with 16 bases between.

This clone was found a few times. The V call is TRBV9, the J call TRBJ1-5, with 8 bases aligning to TRBD1. The trim removed 4 bases at V and 4 bases at J, leaving 4 bases unmatched. CDR3 length: 14 residues. Per germline, CDR1 SGDLS and CDR2 YYNGEE. CDR3 region: CASSSRTGNQPQHF. In DNA, the CDR3 is TGTGCCAGCAGCTCCCGGACAGGGAATCAGCCCCAGCATTTT.

The gene calls are TRBV6-1 and TRBJ1-2; D not resolved. V was clipped by 3 bases and J by 4 bases, with 12 bases between them. The germline V gene encodes CDR1 MNHNS and CDR2 SASEGT. The CDR3 contains 14 residues. This chain's CDR3 is CASSEVVRLYGYTF. As DNA, the CDR3 is TGTGCCAGCAGTGAGGTGGTCAGGCTCTATGGCTACACCTTC.